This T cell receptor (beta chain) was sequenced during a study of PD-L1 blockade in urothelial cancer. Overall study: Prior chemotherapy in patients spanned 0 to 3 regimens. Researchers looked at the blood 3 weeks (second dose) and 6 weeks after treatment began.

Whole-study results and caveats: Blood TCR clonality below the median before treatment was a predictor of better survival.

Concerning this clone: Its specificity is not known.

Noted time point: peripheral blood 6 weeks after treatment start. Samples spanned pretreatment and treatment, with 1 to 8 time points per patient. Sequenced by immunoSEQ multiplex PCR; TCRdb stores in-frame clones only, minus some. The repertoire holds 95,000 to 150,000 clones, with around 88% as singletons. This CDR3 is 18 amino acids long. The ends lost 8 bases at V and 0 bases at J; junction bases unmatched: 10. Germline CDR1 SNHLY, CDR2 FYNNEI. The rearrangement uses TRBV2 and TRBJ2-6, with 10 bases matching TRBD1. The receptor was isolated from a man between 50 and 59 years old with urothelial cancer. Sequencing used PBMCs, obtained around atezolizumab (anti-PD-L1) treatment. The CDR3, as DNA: TGTGCCAGCCCGTCCGGGACAGGGGCCGGCTCTGGGGCCAACGTCCTGACTTTC. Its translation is CASPSGTGAGSGANVLTF.